This T cell receptor beta chain is drawn from a study of CD8+CD57+ T cells in acquired aplastic anemia. Genomic DNA served as template for TCR beta VDJ and CDR3 profiling. MiXCR was run by TCRdb on the reads, yielding one entry per CDR3 protein. There are a few hundred thousand distinct CDR3 sequences in the sample; 60% to 80% occur only once, and 3% to 4.5% lies in the top ten. This clonotype was picked up many times. The receptor comes from a human donor in good health, serving as a control. Material for sequencing was sorted CD4+, CD8+, or CD8+CD57+ T cells (not recorded which) from PBMCs.

CDR3 in amino acids: CASSDRTVTDGYTF. CDR3 in DNA: TGTGCCAGCAGTGATAGGACCGTGACGGATGGCTACACCTTC. The chain recombines TRBV6-2 or TRBV6-3 with TRBJ1-2; D uncertain. The germline V and J ends were trimmed by 5 bases and 6 bases, with 16 bases remaining between them. The CDR3 consists of 14 residues. In germline, CDR1 is MNHEY, CDR2 SVGEGT.